The entry that follows covers one TCR beta chain sequence. Its antigen is not known. Trimming cost V 2 bases and J 4 bases, with 11 bases left between them. The CDR3 runs to 14 residues. The germline V gene has CDR1 KGHSH and CDR2 LQKENI. Viral peptide pools were used in the ViraFEST assay to expand antigen-specific CD4+ T cells, and sequencing came afterward. Culture proceeded for nine to eleven days, and CD4+ T cells were then isolated. Convalescent patients had PCR-confirmed SARS-CoV-2 infection between March and December 2020. An HIV-1 Nef peptide pool served as the negative control culture. Replacing half the medium with IL-2 medium was done on days 3 and 7. Here immunoSEQ multiplex PCR was the method, and the copy in TCRdb shows in-frame clones only, minus some. The table shows under 70,000 clones, with roughly three quarters occurring only once. These data come from a study of vaccination effects on CD4 cells after COVID-19. At the level of the study: Samples came 142 and 148 days after COVID-19 diagnosis, before vaccination.

Regarding the study as a whole: Late in the post-vaccination period, infection-induced and vaccine-induced clones underwent marked clonal contraction.

The TCR comes from a human donor who had a prior SARS-CoV-2 infection. The chain carries TRBV18 and TRBJ2-5, with no clear D. Sample: CD4+ T cells from PBMCs cultured with HIV peptides, taken before COVID-19 vaccination. Subset described: HIV-1 Nef peptide pool negative control/reference culture. DNA for the CDR3: TGTGCCAGCTCACCAGTCCGGACGCGAGAGACCCAGTACTTC. It encodes CASSPVRTRETQYF.